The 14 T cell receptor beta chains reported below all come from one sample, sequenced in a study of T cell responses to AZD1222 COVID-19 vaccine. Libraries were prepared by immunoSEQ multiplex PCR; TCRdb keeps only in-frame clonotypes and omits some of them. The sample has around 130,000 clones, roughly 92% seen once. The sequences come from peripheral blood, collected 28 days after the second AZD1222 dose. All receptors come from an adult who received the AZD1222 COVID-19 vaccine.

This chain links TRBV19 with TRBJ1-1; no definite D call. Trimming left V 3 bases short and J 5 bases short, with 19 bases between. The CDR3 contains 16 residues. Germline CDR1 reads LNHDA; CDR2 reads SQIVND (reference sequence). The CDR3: CASSIFSSGSRTEAFF. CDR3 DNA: TGTGCCAGTAGTATCTTCTCCTCGGGCAGTAGGACTGAAGCTTTCTTT.

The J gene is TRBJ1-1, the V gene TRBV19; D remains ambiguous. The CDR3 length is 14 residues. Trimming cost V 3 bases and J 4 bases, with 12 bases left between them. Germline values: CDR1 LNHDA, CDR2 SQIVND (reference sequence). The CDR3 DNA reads TGTGCCAGTAGTATTGCTTCGGGCTTCACTGAAGCTTTCTTT. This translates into CASSIASGFTEAFF. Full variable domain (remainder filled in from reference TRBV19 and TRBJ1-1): DGGITQSPKYLFRKEGQNVTLSCEQNLNHDAMYWYRQDPGQGLRLIYYSQIVNDFQKGDIAEGYSVSREKKESFPLTVTSAQKNPTAFYLCASSIASGFTEAFFGQGTRLTVV.

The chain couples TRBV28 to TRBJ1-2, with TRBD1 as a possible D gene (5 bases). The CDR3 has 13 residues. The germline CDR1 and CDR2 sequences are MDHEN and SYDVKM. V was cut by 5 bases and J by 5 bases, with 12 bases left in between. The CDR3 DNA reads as TGTGCCAGCAGTCCGATGGGGGTTTATGGCTACACCTTC. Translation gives CASSPMGVYGYTF.

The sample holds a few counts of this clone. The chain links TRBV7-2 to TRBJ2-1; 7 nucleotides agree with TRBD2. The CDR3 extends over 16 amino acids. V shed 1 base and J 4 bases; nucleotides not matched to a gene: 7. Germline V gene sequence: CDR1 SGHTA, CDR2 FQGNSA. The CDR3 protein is CASSLGVGGPYNEQFF. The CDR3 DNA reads TGTGCCAGCAGCTTAGGTGTGGGAGGGCCTTACAATGAGCAGTTCTTC.

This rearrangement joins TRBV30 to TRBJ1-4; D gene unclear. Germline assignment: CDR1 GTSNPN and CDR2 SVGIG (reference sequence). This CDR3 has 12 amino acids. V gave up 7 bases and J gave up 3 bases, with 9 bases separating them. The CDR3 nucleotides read TGTGCCTTGCACAAAGCTAATGAAAAACTGTTTTTT. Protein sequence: CALHKANEKLFF.

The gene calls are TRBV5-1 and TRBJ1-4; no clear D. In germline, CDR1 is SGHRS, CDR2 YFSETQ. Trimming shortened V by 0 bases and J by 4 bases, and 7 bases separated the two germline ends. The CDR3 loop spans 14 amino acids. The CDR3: CASSLAQDNEKLFF. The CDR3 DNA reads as TGCGCCAGCAGCTTGGCTCAGGATAATGAAAAACTGTTTTTT.

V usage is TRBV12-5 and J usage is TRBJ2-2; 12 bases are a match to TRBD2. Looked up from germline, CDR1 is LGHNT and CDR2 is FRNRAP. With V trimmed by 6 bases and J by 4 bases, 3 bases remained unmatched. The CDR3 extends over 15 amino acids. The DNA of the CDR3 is TGTGCTAGTGGCCTAGCGGGAGGGGTCACCGGGGAGCTGTTTTTT. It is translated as CASGLAGGVTGELFF.

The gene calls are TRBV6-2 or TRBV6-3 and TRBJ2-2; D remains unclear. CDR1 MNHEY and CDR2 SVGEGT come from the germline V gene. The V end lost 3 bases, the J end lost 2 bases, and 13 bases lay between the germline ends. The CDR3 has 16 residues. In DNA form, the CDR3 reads TGTGCCAGCAGTTATCCTCGTCTAGGAAACACCGGGGAGCTGTTTTTT. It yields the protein CASSYPRLGNTGELFF.

The CDR3 protein is CAWSVTSGRLVGELFF. CDR3 nucleotide sequence: TGTGCCTGGAGTGTCACTAGCGGGAGATTGGTCGGGGAGCTGTTTTTT. The rearrangement links TRBV30 to TRBJ2-2; TRBD2 matches 11 bases. The CDR3 has 16 amino acids. The trim removed 0 bases at V and 7 bases at J, leaving 7 bases unmatched. Germline V lookup: CDR1 GTSNPN, CDR2 SVGIG (reference sequence).

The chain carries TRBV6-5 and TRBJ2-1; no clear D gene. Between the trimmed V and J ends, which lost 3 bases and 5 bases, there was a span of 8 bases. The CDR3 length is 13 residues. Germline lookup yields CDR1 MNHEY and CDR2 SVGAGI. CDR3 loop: CASSYGLDNEQFF. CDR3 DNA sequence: TGTGCCAGCAGTTATGGCCTGGACAATGAGCAGTTCTTC.

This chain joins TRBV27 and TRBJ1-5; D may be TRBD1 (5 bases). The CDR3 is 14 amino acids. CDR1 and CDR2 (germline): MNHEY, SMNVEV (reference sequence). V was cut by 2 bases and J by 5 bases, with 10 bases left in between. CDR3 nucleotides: TGTGCCAGCAGTTTAGATGTCAGGGATCAGCCCCAGCATTTT. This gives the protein CASSLDVRDQPQHF.

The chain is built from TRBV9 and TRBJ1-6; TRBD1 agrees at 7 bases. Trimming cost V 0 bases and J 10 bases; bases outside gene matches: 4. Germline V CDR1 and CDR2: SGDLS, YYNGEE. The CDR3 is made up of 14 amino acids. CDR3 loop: CASSVEQGGSPLHF. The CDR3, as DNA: TGTGCCAGCAGCGTAGAGCAGGGGGGCTCACCCCTCCACTTT.

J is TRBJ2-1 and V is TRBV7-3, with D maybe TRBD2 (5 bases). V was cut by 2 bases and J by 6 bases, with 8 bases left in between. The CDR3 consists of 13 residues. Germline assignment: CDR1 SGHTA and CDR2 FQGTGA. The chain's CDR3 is CASSLRTSNEQFF. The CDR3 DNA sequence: TGTGCCAGCAGCTTACGGACTTCCAATGAGCAGTTCTTC.

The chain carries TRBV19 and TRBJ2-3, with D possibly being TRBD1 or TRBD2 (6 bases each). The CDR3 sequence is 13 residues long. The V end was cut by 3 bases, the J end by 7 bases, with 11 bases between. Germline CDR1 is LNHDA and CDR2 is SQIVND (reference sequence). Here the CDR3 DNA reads TGTGCCAGTAGTATTGGGGGGCGGAATACGCAGTATTTT. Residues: CASSIGGRNTQYF. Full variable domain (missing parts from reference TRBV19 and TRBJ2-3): DGGITQSPKYLFRKEGQNVTLSCEQNLNHDAMYWYRQDPGQGLRLIYYSQIVNDFQKGDIAEGYSVSREKKESFPLTVTSAQKNPTAFYLCASSIGGRNTQYFGPGTRLTVL.